The following is a T cell receptor beta chain sequence with its context. The data stem from a study of blood T cell repertoires in COVID-19. Overall study: Samples taken during acute and convalescent COVID-19 were collected in the United States, Italy and Spain. T cells, B-cell-depleted T cells, or PBMCs provided the cDNA or gDNA that served as material.

In the original processing: The assay estimated nucleated cells by amplifying reference gene primers. Data came from immunoSEQ multiplex PCR; TCRdb stores just in-frame clones and leaves some out. V, J and clone size were drawn from that table, and D and trimming were deduced from the DNA. The profile shows just under 250,000 clones, about 89% of them singletons. This CDR3 comprises 15 residues. The V and J ends lost 3 bases and 8 bases, in that order; junction bases with no gene match: 5. Germline CDR1 is LGHNT and CDR2 is FRNRAP. Participants' own reports of clinical history determined their cohort assignment.

The rearrangement uses TRBV12-5 and TRBJ2-1; 12 nucleotides line up with TRBD1. Sample: PBMCs or T cells enriched from blood (not recorded which). This sequence originates from a woman aged 25 to 39 who had recovered from COVID-19. The CDR3 DNA sequence: TGTGCTAGTGGTTTAGGGACAGGGGGCCTTGATGAGCAGTTCTTC. Its translation: CASGLGTGGLDEQFF.